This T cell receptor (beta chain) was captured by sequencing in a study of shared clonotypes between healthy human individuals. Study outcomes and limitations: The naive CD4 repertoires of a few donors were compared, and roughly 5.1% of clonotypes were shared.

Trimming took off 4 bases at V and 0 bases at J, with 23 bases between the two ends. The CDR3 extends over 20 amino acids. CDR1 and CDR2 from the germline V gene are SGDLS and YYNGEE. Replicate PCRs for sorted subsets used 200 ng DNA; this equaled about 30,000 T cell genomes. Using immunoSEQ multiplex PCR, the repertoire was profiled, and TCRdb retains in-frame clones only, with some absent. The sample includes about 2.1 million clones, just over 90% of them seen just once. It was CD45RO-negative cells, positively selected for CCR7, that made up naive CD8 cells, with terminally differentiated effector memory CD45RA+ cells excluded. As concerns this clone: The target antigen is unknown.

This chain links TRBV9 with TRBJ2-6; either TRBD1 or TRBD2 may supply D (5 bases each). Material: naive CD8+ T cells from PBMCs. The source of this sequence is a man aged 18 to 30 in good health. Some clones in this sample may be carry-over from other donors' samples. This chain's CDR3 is CASSFKRGREAPSGANVLTF. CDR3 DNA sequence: TGTGCCAGCAGCTTCAAGAGGGGACGGGAAGCTCCCTCTGGGGCCAACGTCCTGACTTTC.